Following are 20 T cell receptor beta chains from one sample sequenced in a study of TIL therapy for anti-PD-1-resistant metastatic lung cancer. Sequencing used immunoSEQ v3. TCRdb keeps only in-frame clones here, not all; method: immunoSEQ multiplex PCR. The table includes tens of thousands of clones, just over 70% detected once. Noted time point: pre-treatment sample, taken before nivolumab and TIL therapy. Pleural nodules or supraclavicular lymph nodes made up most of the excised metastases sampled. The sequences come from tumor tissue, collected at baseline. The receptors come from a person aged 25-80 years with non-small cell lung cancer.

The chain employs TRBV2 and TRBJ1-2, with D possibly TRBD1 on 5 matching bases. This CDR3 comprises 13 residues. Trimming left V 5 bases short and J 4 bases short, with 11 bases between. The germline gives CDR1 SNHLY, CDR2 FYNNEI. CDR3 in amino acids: CASSWDASYGYTF. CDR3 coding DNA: TGTGCCAGCAGTTGGGACGCCTCCTATGGCTACACCTTC. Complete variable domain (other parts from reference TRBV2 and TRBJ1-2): EPEVTQTPSHQVTQMGQEVILRCVPISNHLYFYWYRQILGQKVEFLVSFYNNEISEKSEIFDDQFSVERPDGSNFTLKIRSTKLEDSAMYFCASSWDASYGYTFGSGTRLTVV.

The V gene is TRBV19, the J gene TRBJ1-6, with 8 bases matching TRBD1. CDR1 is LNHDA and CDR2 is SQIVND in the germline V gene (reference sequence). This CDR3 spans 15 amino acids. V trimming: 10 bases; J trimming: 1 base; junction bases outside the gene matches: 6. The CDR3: CATGQGRSYNSPLHF. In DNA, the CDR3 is TGTGCCACCGGACAGGGTCGGTCCTATAATTCACCCCTCCACTTT.

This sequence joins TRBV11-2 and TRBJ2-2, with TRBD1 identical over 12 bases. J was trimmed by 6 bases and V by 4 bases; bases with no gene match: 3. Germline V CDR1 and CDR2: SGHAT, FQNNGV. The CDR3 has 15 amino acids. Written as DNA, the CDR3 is TGTGCCAGCAGCTCGGGACAGGGGGCAGCCGGGGAGCTGTTTTTT. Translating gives CASSSGQGAAGELFF.

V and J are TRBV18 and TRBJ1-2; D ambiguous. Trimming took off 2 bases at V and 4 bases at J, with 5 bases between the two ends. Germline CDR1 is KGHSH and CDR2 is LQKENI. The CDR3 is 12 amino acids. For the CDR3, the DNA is TGTGCCAGCTCACCAGTCGTCTATGGCTACACCTTC. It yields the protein CASSPVVYGYTF.

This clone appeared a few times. The CDR3 here is CASSKGTVASNQPQHF. The CDR3, as DNA: TGTGCCAGCAGTAAAGGGACAGTTGCGAGCAATCAGCCCCAGCATTTT. The chain carries TRBV6-1 and TRBJ1-5; 7 bases are shared with TRBD1. The length of the CDR3 is 16 residues. Germline V gene data show CDR1 as MNHNS and CDR2 as SASEGT. With 5 bases clipped from V and 1 base from J, the junction kept 8 bases outside the gene matches.

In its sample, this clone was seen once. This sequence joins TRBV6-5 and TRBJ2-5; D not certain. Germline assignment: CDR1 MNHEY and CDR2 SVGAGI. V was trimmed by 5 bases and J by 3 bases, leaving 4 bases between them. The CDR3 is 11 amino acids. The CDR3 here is CASSKKETQYF. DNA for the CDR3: TGTGCCAGCAGTAAAAAAGAGACCCAGTACTTC.

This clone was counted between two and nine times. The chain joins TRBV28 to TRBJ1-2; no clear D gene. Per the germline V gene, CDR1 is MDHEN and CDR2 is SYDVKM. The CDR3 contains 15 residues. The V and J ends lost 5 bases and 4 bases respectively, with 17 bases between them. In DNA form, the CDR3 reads TGTGCCAGCAGTGACCCCCGGGGTCGGGGCTATGGCTACACCTTC. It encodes CASSDPRGRGYGYTF.

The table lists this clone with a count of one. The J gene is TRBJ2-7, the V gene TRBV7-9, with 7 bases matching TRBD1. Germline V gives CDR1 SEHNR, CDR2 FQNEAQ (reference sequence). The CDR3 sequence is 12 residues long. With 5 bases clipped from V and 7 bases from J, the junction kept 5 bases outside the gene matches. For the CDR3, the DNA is TGTGCCAGCAGCCTCTCGACAGGGGAGCAGTACTTC. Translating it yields CASSLSTGEQYF.

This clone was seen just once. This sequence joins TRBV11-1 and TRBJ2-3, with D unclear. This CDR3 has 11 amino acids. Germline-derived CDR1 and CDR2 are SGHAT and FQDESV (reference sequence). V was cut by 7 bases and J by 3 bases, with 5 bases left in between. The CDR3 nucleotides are TGTGCCAGCACGGAGACAGATACGCAGTATTTT. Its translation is CASTETDTQYF.

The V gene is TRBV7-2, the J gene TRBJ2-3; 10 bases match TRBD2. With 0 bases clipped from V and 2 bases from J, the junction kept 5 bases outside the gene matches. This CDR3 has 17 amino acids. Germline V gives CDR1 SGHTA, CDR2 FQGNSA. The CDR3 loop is CASSLASGGFYTDTQYF. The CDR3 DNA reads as TGTGCCAGCAGCTTAGCTAGCGGGGGGTTCTACACAGATACGCAGTATTTT.

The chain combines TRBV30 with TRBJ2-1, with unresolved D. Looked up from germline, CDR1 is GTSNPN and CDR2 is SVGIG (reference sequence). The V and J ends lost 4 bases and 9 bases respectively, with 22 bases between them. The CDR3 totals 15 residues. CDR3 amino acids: CAWTPTAFGGVEQFF. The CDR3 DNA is TGTGCCTGGACCCCGACGGCTTTCGGTGGGGTTGAGCAGTTCTTC.

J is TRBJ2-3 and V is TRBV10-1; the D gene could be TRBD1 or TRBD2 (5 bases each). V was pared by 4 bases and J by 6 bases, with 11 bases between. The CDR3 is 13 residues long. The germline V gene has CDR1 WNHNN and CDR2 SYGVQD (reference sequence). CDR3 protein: CASSAGGSDTQYF. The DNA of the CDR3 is TGCGCCAGCAGTGCTGGGGGATCGGATACGCAGTATTTT.

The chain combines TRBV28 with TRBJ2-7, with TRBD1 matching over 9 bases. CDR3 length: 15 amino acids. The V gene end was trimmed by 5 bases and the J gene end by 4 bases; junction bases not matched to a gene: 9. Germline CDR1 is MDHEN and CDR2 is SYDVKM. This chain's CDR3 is CASSRYRGLVYEQYF. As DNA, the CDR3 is TGTGCCAGCAGTAGATACAGGGGGCTCGTATACGAGCAGTACTTC. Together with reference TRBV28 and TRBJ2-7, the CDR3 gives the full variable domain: DVKVTQSSRYLVKRTGEKVFLECVQDMDHENMFWYRQDPGLGLRLIYFSYDVKMKEKGDIPEGYSVSREKKERFSLILESASTNQTSMYLCASSRYRGLVYEQYFGPGTRLTVT.

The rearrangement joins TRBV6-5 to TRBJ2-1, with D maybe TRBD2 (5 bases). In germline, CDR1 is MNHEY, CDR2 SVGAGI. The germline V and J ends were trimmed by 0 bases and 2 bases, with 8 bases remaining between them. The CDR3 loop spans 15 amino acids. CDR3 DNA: TGTGCCAGCAGTTACTCGATCGGGACCTACAATGAGCAGTTCTTC. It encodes CASSYSIGTYNEQFF.

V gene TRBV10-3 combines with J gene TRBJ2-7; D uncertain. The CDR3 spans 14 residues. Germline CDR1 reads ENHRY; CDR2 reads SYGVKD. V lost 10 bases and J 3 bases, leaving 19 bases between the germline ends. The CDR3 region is CATKRVDTSYEQYF. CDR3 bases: TGTGCCACCAAACGGGTAGACACGAGCTACGAGCAGTACTTC.

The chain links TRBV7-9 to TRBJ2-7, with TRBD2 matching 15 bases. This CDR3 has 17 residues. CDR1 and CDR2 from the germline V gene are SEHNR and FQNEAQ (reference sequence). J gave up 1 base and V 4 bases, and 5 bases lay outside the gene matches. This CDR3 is CASSSGTSGRPSYEQYF. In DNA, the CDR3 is TGTGCCAGCAGCTCCGGGACTAGCGGGAGGCCTTCCTACGAGCAGTACTTC.

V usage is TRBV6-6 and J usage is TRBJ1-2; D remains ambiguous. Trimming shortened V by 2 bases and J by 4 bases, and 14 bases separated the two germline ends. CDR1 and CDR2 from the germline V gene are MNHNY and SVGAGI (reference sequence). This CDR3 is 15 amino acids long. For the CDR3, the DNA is TGTGCCAGCAGTTACCGTCTTGGGCAGCTCTATGGCTACACCTTC. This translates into CASSYRLGQLYGYTF.

CDR3 amino acids: CASSIPGLAGASYEQYF. DNA of the CDR3: TGTGCCAGTAGTATCCCGGGACTAGCGGGCGCGTCCTACGAGCAGTACTTC. The chain joins TRBV19 to TRBJ2-7; 12 bases are a match to TRBD2. Trimming took 3 bases from V and 1 from J; bases not matched to a gene: 7. Germline V gene data show CDR1 as LNHDA and CDR2 as SQIVND (reference sequence). This CDR3 has 17 residues.

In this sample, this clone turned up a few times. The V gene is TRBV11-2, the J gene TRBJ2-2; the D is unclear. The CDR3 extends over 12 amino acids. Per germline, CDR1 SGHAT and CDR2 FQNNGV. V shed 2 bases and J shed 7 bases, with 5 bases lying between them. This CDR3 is CASSLLYGELFF. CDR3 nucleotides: TGTGCCAGCAGCTTATTATACGGGGAGCTGTTTTTT.

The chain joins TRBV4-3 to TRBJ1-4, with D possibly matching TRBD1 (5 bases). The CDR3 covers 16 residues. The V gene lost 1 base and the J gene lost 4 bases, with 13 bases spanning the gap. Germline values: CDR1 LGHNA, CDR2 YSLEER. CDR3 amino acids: CASSQGAQGINEKLFF. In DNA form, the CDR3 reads TGCGCCAGCAGCCAAGGGGCGCAGGGTATTAATGAAAAACTGTTTTTT.